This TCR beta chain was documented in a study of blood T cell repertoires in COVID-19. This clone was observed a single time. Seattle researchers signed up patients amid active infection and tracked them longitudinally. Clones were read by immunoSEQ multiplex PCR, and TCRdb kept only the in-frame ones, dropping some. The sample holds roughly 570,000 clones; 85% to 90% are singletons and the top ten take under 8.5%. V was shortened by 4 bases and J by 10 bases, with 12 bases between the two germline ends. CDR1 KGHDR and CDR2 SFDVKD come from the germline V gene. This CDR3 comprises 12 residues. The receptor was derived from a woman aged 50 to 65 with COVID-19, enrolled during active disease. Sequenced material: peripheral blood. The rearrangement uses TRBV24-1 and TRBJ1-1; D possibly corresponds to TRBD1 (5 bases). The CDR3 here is CATSDPRGGAFF. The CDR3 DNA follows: TGTGCCACCAGTGACCCTCGGGGGGGAGCTTTCTTT.